The 2 T cell receptor beta chains in this list originate from one sample, sequenced in a study of T-cell reconstitution after alpha-beta-depleted transplantation in children. Researchers prepared the TCRbeta library using unique molecular identifiers, the study reports. TCRdb called the PCR reads again in MiXCR, with one record for every CDR3 protein. The data contain a few hundred thousand distinct CDR3 sequences, over 20% of them singletons. Sequenced material: PBMCs, taken before TCRalphabeta/CD19-depleted stem cell transplant. The receptor set was obtained from a boy in the first two years of life with Wiskott-Aldrich syndrome, due to receive a stem cell transplant.

V usage is TRBV7-2 and J usage is TRBJ2-5, with D unresolved. Germline V lookup: CDR1 SGHTA, CDR2 FQGNSA. CDR3 length: 13 residues. V was cut by 5 bases and J by 4 bases, with 11 bases left in between. DNA for the CDR3: TGTGCCAGCAGCCTGTTGGACCTAGAGACCCAGTACTTC. It specifies CASSLLDLETQYF.

This clonotype was counted a few times. The CDR3: CSARASGRNTGELFF. CDR3 sequence (DNA): TGCAGTGCTAGGGCTAGCGGGAGGAACACCGGGGAGCTGTTTTTT. The chain combines TRBV20-1 with TRBJ2-2, with 10 positions matching TRBD2. Germline CDR1 DFQATT, CDR2 SNEGSKA (reference sequence). The CDR3 contains 15 residues. The V segment lost 3 bases and the J segment 1 base; nucleotides outside the gene matches: 2.